These 15 T cell receptor beta chains were sequenced from one sample in a study of blood T cell repertoires in COVID-19. Sequenced by immunoSEQ multiplex PCR; TCRdb stores in-frame clones only, minus some. The repertoire has under 170,000 clones, roughly 80% of them found once; the top ten carry 2.2%. What was sequenced was peripheral blood. All receptors derive from a man between 65 and 79 years old with acute or convalescent COVID-19.

There are a few counts of this clone. This chain connects TRBV10-1 to TRBJ2-1, with 13 bases aligning to TRBD2. CDR1 is WNHNN and CDR2 is SYGVQD in the germline V gene (reference sequence). With V trimmed by 5 bases and J by 4 bases, 5 bases remained unmatched. This CDR3 has 16 amino acids. The CDR3 sequence is CASSPGTSGIYNEQFF. As DNA, the CDR3 is TGCGCCAGCAGTCCTGGGACTAGCGGGATATACAATGAGCAGTTCTTC.

The V call is TRBV30, the J call TRBJ2-7; D is unclear. The V gene lost 0 bases and the J gene lost 0 bases, with 12 bases spanning the gap. The CDR3 length is 15 residues. In germline, CDR1 is GTSNPN, CDR2 SVGIG (reference sequence). The CDR3 here is CAWSVLAGDSYEQYF. DNA of the CDR3: TGTGCCTGGAGTGTACTCGCAGGCGACTCCTACGAGCAGTACTTC. Complete variable domain (other parts from reference TRBV30 and TRBJ2-7): SQTIHQWPATLVQPVGSPLSLECTVEGTSNPNLYWYRQAAGRGLQLLFYSVGIGQISSEVPQNLSASRPQDRQFILSSKKLLLSDSGFYLCAWSVLAGDSYEQYFGPGTRLTVT.

The chain uses TRBV25-1 and TRBJ2-1, with D maybe TRBD2 (6 bases). CDR3 length: 17 residues. Deletions cut 5 bases from V and 5 bases from J, with 22 bases between. The V gene's germline CDR1 is MGHDK and CDR2 SYGVNS. This chain's CDR3 is CASSPPPGRRDDNEQFF. DNA of the CDR3: TGTGCCAGCAGTCCGCCCCCCGGAAGGAGGGATGACAATGAGCAGTTCTTC.

The chain employs TRBV6-5 and TRBJ2-2, with D perhaps TRBD2 (6 bases). The germline V and J ends were trimmed by 8 bases and 6 bases, with 13 bases remaining between them. Germline CDR1 is MNHEY and CDR2 is SVGAGI. This CDR3 comprises 13 residues. The CDR3 region is CASRLEGAGELFF. The CDR3 DNA reads TGTGCCAGCCGACTAGAAGGGGCCGGGGAGCTGTTTTTT.

This clone was detected once. J is TRBJ1-1 and V is TRBV7-3; possible D gene TRBD1, 5 bases. Deletions cut 1 base from V and 4 bases from J, with 10 bases between. The CDR3 covers 14 residues. CDR1 is SGHTA, CDR2 FQGTGA, per germline. CDR3 sequence (DNA): TGTGCCAGCAGCTTAAACGGGGGAGGCACTGAAGCTTTCTTT. It yields the protein CASSLNGGGTEAFF.

V usage is TRBV7-3 and J usage is TRBJ2-3; TRBD2 is a possible D gene (5 bases). CDR3 size: 14 residues. Germline V CDR1 and CDR2: SGHTA, FQGTGA. Deletions cut 6 bases from V and 0 bases from J, with 10 bases between. CDR3 nucleotides: TGTGCCAGCAGTTCACGGACTAGCACAGATACGCAGTATTTT. This gives the protein CASSSRTSTDTQYF.

The V gene is TRBV6-1, the J gene TRBJ2-1, with 7 bases matching TRBD1. Per the germline V gene, CDR1 is MNHNS and CDR2 is SASEGT. J was trimmed by 2 bases and V by 1 base; bases with no gene match: 2. CDR3 length: 15 amino acids. The CDR3 coding sequence is TGTGCCAGCAGTGAAGGACAGGGACCCTACAATGAGCAGTTCTTC. This sequence encodes CASSEGQGPYNEQFF.

This chain uses TRBV28 with TRBJ2-1, with D maybe TRBD1 (5 bases). V gave up 6 bases and J gave up 4 bases, with 16 bases separating them. Germline lookup yields CDR1 MDHEN and CDR2 SYDVKM. CDR3 length: 15 amino acids. This chain's CDR3 is CASSSTTAIYNEQFF. The DNA of the CDR3 is TGTGCCAGCAGCTCAACGACAGCGATTTACAATGAGCAGTTCTTC.

The CDR3 loop reads CAISEQGSSGANVLTF. CDR3 nucleotide sequence: TGTGCCATCAGTGAGCAGGGGTCCTCTGGGGCCAACGTCCTGACTTTC. The chain couples TRBV10-3 to TRBJ2-6, with D tentatively TRBD1 (6 bases). CDR1 is ENHRY, CDR2 SYGVKD, per germline. Trimming removed 2 bases from V and 0 bases from J, with 8 bases in between. This CDR3 has 16 residues.

Concerning this clone: Other nucleotide sequences from this sample produce the same CDR3. The rearrangement links TRBV29-1 to TRBJ2-7; a possible D gene is TRBD2 (5 bases). Germline values: CDR1 SQVTM, CDR2 ANQGSEA. V lost 6 bases and J lost 0, with 6 bases in between. The CDR3 consists of 11 residues. The CDR3 sequence: CSVRDSYEQYF. The CDR3 nucleotides are TGCAGCGTCCGGGACTCCTACGAGCAGTACTTC.

This chain links TRBV5-1 with TRBJ2-1; 9 bases map to TRBD1. With 3 bases clipped from V and 5 bases from J, the junction kept 9 bases outside the gene matches. Germline V lookup: CDR1 SGHRS, CDR2 YFSETQ. CDR3 length: 16 amino acids. CDR3 DNA: TGCGCCAGCAGCTCACCCGACAGGGGGGCCAACAATGAGCAGTTCTTC. This sequence encodes CASSSPDRGANNEQFF.

The CDR3 loop reads CASSHMTVNTEAFF. For the CDR3, the DNA is TGCGCCAGCAGCCACATGACAGTTAACACTGAAGCTTTCTTT. The V call is TRBV4-1, the J call TRBJ1-1, with D possibly being TRBD1 (5 bases). Trimming cost V 3 bases and J 2 bases, with 10 bases left between them. Germline loops: CDR1 MGHRA, CDR2 YSYEKL. This CDR3 region has 14 residues.

This chain links TRBV29-1 with TRBJ2-1, with D uncertain. The germline V gene encodes CDR1 SQVTM and CDR2 ANQGSEA. V lost 4 bases and J 6 bases, leaving 4 bases between the germline ends. The length of the CDR3 is 10 residues. CDR3 region: CSVGLNEQFF. The CDR3 nucleotides read TGCAGCGTTGGACTCAATGAGCAGTTCTTC.

The chain carries TRBV28 and TRBJ2-7; 8 bases map to TRBD2. The CDR3 has 14 residues. Trimming took 3 bases from V and 2 from J; bases not matched to a gene: 3. Looked up from germline, CDR1 is MDHEN and CDR2 is SYDVKM. The CDR3 DNA is TGTGCCAGCAGTTTGGTCGGGAGGGCCTACGAGCAGTACTTC. Protein sequence: CASSLVGRAYEQYF.

The V gene is TRBV5-1, the J gene TRBJ1-1; 7 bases are shared with TRBD1. After removal of 1 base from V and 4 bases from J, the junction contained 10 bases not matched to a gene. The CDR3 is made up of 16 amino acids. Germline assignment: CDR1 SGHRS and CDR2 YFSETQ. The CDR3 DNA follows: TGCGCCAGCAGCTTGCAAGGGGGCAAGCCGGCCACTGAAGCTTTCTTT. Residues: CASSLQGGKPATEAFF.